This T cell receptor beta chain was obtained from a study of OX40 agonist ivuxolimab in advanced cancers. About the research overall: Ivuxolimab is a fully human IgG2 antibody that activates OX40 (CD134).

Blood draws occurred at baseline, cycle 4 day 1, and cycle 7 day 1. The V end was cut by 3 bases, the J end by 9 bases, with 12 bases between. Germline V CDR1 and CDR2: SGHTA, FQGNSA. CDR3 size: 13 residues. The repertoire was sequenced with immunoSEQ multiplex PCR; TCRdb's copy has only in-frame clones and lacks some. The sample has approximately 100,000 clones, about nine tenths seen once. The V call is TRBV7-2, the J call TRBJ2-1, with D possibly being TRBD1 (6 bases). This specimen was CD4+ or CD8+ T cells sorted from blood, taken in a trial of the OX40 agonist ivuxolimab. The receptor was derived from an adult with an advanced solid tumor such as melanoma, head and neck, liver or kidney cancer. CDR3 sequence (DNA): TGTGCCAGCAGCTTTCCCCACAGGGTTGAGCAGTTCTTC. Translating it yields CASSFPHRVEQFF.